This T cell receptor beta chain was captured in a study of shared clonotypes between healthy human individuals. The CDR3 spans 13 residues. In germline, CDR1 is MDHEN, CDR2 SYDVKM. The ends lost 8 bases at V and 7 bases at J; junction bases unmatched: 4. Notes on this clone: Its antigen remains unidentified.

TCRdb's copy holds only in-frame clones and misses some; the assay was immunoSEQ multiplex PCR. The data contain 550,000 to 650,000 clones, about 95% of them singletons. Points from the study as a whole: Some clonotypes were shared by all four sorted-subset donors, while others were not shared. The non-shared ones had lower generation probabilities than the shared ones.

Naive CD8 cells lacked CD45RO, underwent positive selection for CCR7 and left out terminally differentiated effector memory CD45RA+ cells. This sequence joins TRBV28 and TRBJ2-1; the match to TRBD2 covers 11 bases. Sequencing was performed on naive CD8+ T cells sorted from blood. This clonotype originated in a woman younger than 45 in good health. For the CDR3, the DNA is TGTGCCAGCCAAAGGACTAGCGGGAATGAGCAGTTCTTC. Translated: CASQRTSGNEQFF. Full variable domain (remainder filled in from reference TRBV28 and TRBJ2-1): DVKVTQSSRYLVKRTGEKVFLECVQDMDHENMFWYRQDPGLGLRLIYFSYDVKMKEKGDIPEGYSVSREKKERFSLILESASTNQTSMYLCASQRTSGNEQFFGPGTRLTVL.